This T cell receptor (beta chain) was obtained from a study of Graves' ophthalmopathy and Graves' hyperthyroidism. Whole-study results and caveats: In blood appeared most of the expanded thyroid clonotypes whose frequency exceeded 0.001. Both a roughly 70% sensitivity and a 72.22% specificity characterized the model's predictions of ophthalmopathy progression. From stable hyperthyroidism, ophthalmopathy was separated by a 13-signature model with about 88% sensitivity and about 81% specificity.

TCR beta CDR3 regions were amplified from RNA transcripts. Investigators did first-round RT-PCR with HTBI primers, then second-round multiplex PCR. MiXCR, run by TCRdb on the multiplex PCR reads, gives a single entry per CDR3 protein. The table includes about 740,000 distinct CDR3 sequences, roughly 40% detected once. The authors isolated PBMCs from over 7.5 ml of fresh peripheral blood. Germline V gene data show CDR1 as DFQATT and CDR2 as SNEGSKA (reference sequence). V lost 6 bases and J lost 7, with 10 bases in between. The length of the CDR3 is 10 residues. As to this clonotype: Its antigen is currently unknown.

The V gene is TRBV20-1, the J gene TRBJ2-7; tentative D call: TRBD1 (6 bases). Material: peripheral blood. The receptor was derived from an adult man with Graves' ophthalmopathy. The CDR3, as DNA: TGCAGTGCCAGGACAGAGGAGCAGTACTTC. The encoded protein is CSARTEEQYF.